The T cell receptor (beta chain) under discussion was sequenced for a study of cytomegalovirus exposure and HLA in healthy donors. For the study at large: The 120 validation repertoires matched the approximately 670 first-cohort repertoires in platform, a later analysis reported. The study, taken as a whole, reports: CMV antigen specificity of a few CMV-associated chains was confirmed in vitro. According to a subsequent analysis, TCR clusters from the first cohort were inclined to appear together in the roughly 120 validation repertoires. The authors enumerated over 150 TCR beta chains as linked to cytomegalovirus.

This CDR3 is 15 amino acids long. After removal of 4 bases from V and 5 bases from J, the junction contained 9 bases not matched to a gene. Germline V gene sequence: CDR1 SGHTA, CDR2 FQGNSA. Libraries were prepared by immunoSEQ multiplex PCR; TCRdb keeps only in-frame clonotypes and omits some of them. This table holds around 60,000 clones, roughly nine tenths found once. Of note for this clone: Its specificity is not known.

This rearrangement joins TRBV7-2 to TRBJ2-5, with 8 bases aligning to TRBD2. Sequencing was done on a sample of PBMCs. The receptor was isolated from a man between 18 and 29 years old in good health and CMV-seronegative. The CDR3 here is CASSWVTSGGETQYF. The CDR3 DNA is TGTGCCAGCAGCTGGGTAACTAGCGGTGGGGAGACCCAGTACTTC.